This T cell receptor beta chain was recorded in a study of response to subunit inactivated influenza vaccine. The table lists this clonotype with a few counts. Antigen unknown. TCRdb re-derived calls from the RT-PCR reads in MiXCR, one entry per CDR3 protein. The data hold approximately 570,000 distinct CDR3 sequences, with 7.6% observed a single time. Deletions cut 0 bases from V and 4 bases from J, with 9 bases between. The CDR3 runs to 15 residues. Looked up from germline, CDR1 is MNHEY and CDR2 is SVGAGI. Findings and limits, study-wide: It was the authors' suggestion that each seasonal influenza vaccination recruits few new T cells.

The material sequenced was PBMCs from blood, taken less than 30 months after vaccination. V usage is TRBV6-5 and J usage is TRBJ2-2; a possible D gene is TRBD2 (6 bases). This sequence was found in a man aged 50 to 69 who received an inactivated influenza vaccine. The CDR3 DNA reads TGTGCCAGCAGTTACTCGAGTAGCGGCACCGGGGAGCTGTTTTTT. Protein product: CASSYSSSGTGELFF.